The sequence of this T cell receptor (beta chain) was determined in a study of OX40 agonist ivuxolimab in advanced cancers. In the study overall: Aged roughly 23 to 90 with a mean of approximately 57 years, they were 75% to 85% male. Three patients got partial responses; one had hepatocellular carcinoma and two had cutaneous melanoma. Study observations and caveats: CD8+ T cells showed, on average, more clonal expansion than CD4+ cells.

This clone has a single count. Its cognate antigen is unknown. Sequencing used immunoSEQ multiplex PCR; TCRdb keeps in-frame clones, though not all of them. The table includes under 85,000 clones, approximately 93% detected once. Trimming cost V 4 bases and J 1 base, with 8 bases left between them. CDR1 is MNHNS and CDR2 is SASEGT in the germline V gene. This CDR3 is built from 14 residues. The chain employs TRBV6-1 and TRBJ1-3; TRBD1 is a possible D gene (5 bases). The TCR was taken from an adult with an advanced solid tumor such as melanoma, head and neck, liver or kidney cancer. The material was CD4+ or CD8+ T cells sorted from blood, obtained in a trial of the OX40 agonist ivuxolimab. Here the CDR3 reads CASSAGRSGNTIYF. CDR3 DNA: TGTGCCAGCAGTGCGGGGCGTTCTGGAAACACCATATATTTT.